Included here is one T cell receptor (beta chain) sequence, with context. Its antigen remains unidentified. This sample is part of a study of T cells after posttransplantation cyclophosphamide. Regarding the study as a whole: Recipient CMV seropositivity and CMV reactivation strongly tracked TRB clonality. Donor CD8+ memory clones often dominated recipient blood repertoires at later times.

This related bone marrow graft donor gave peripheral blood on the day of marrow donation. The V end was cut by 4 bases, the J end by 0 bases, with 19 bases between. Looked up from germline, CDR1 is MNHEY and CDR2 is SMNVEV (reference sequence). The CDR3 length is 18 residues. The assay was immunoSEQ multiplex PCR, and TCRdb's table has in-frame clones only and misses some. Recorded here are approximately 39,000 clones, none singletons. The specimen was PBMCs. The TCR comes from a girl aged 5-17 years in good health, CMV-negative, and a related stem cell transplant donor. The chain uses TRBV27 and TRBJ2-1; D possibly corresponds to TRBD2 (5 bases). DNA for the CDR3: TGTGCCAGCAGTTACCTACGGGGTAGCGCTAACTCCTACAATGAGCAGTTCTTC. Encoded protein: CASSYLRGSANSYNEQFF.